This T cell receptor beta chain was observed in a study of tumor-infiltrating lymphocytes in primary liver carcinoma (dated by TCRdb to about 2017). The study in broad terms: The five patients, three men and two women aged 30 to 69 years, had hepatocellular carcinoma (four) or combined HCC and intrahepatic cholangiocarcinoma (one). The five patients had tumors staged T1-T3 N0M0, with maximum diameters ranging from about 4.2 to 11 cm. Samples yielded roughly 3.5 to 7.13 million productive TCRbeta reads; read depth did not differ significantly between tissue types. For each liver tumor, the study sampled five regions along with adjacent normal tissue and blood, and applied TCRbeta repertoire sequencing, expression microarrays and whole-exome sequencing. A total of roughly 35 specimens from 5 patients underwent TCRbeta repertoire sequencing, comprising around 25 tumor regions, 5 adjacent noncancerous liver tissues and 5 peripheral blood samples. To link TCRbeta repertoire diversity to the local molecular phenotype, the 20 to 30 tumor region samples were profiled with Agilent mRNA microarrays. Repertoires from technical replicates were highly reproducible, with mean shared-clone rates approximately 0.88 and correlation coefficients above 0.95. Overall results and qualifications from the work: Repertoire overlap was found to be higher between tumor regions (mean approximately 35%) than between tumor-adjacent (about 17%) or tumor-blood (around 14%) pairs, consistent with antigen-driven expansion. Bulk unsorted samples precluded comparing CD4+ and CD8+ T cell repertoires. Compared with blood, tumors had a significantly larger share of the repertoire taken up by the top 250 clones (p = 0.039). Only the TCR beta chain was sequenced, which likely underestimates true repertoire diversity because unpaired alpha chains were not captured. The study included only four to six patients, and the authors note findings should be validated in a larger study. Only roughly 8-25% of top clones appeared in all five regions of a tumor, which suggests that tumor-infiltrating T cells are spatially heterogeneous.

Total RNA and DNA were co-extracted without cell sorting from approximately 20-30 mg of bulk tissue using the AllPrep DNA/RNA mini kit. About five patients with histopathologically diagnosed primary liver carcinoma underwent surgical resection in China between late 2015 and 2016. Patients had chronic HBV infection and were treatment-naive at sampling. Each tumor was sampled at five spatially separated regions: the tumor centre plus the superior, inferior, left-lateral and right-lateral poles. Histology showed that every tumor sample contained more than 80% viable tumor cells. Pieces of fresh tumor and adjacent tissue were cut in half, with one half kept in RNAlater at -80 degrees C and the other half sent for histology. With respect to this clonotype: Which antigen it targets is not known. A much more abundant neighbour one base away suggests this may be a read error.

From cysteine to phenylalanine, the CDR3 is 17 amino acids long. Of the read, only the CDR3 DNA is kept; its 51 bases are in frame from base 1. CDR1 MDHEN and CDR2 SYDVKM are derived from the germline V gene. Starting from roughly 500 ng total RNA, TCRbeta-specific cDNA was produced by reverse transcription with a constant-region primer and ProtoScript II reverse transcriptase. The TCRbeta libraries were prepared through three rounds of nested multiplex PCR following a slightly modified ARM-PCR procedure. Multiplex TRBV1-TRBV30 forward primers and a Cbeta reverse primer were used in the first two PCR rounds, each of which was run for around 10 cycles. Sample barcodes and Illumina adapters were added in a final 25-cycle PCR using Deep VentR polymerase. Before sequencing, amplicons of 200-500 bp were gel-purified using a QIAquick gel extraction kit. TCRbeta amplicons were sequenced on an Illumina HiSeq 2500 with 250-bp paired-end reads. Per the original workflow: Trimmomatic v0.33 was used to quality-trim the reads, and FLASH v1.2.11 was used to merge paired reads so that full CDR3 sequences could be recovered. MiGEC v1.2.1b assigned V, D and J germline segments to the rearranged TCRbeta sequences. Clonotype statistics and Shannon-Wiener diversity indices were calculated with VDJtools v1.0.0. To cut down on sampling bias, every analysis after diversity analysis relied on just the 250 most abundant clonotypes from each sample. TCRdb reprocessed the public reads (quality trimming at Q25 with fastp, clone calling with MiXCR) and kept in-frame beta chains. When rows share a CDR3 protein, they turn into one entry using the most common DNA and genes. TCRdb assigned the V and J calls; the authors' analysis was not used. The sample records over 95,000 distinct CDR3 sequences, around 63% of which are singletons. In total, the top ten clones hold over 9% of the sample.

Sequencing was done on a sample of liver tumor tissue from sampling region 5. The cell subset or site label for this specimen denotes: tumor region T5, tumor centre. The chain is encoded by TRBV28 joined to TRBJ2-7; TRBD1 might be the D gene, on 5 matching bases. This sequence was found in a woman in her fifties or sixties with primary liver carcinoma and hepatitis B virus infection. The nucleotide sequence reads as follows: TGTGTCAGCAGCTTCCGGGCTGTTGGACAAAACTCCTACGAGCAGTACTTC. Translated, it gives CVSSFRAVGQNSYEQYF. Full variable domain (CDR3 extended with the reference TRBV28 and TRBJ2-7 proteins): DVKVTQSSRYLVKRTGEKVFLECVQDMDHENMFWYRQDPGLGLRLIYFSYDVKMKEKGDIPEGYSVSREKKERFSLILESASTNQTSMYLCVSSFRAVGQNSYEQYFGPGTRLTVT.